This entry lists 21 T cell receptor beta chains sequenced from one sample in a study of T cells in Graves' hyperthyroidism and ophthalmopathy. Researchers took RNA transcripts and amplified the TCR beta CDR3 regions from them. HTBI primers were employed in a first-round RT-PCR of the TCR CDR3. TCRdb passed the multiplex PCR reads through MiXCR, listing each CDR3 protein once. Of around 700,000 distinct CDR3 sequences in the sample, roughly 32% are singletons; the top ten hold around 31%. The sequencing sample was made of blood. The receptors derive from a woman aged 40 to 55 with Graves' hyperthyroidism.

The chain joins TRBV4-3 to TRBJ2-5; 9 positions agree with TRBD2. This CDR3 is 15 amino acids long. Trimming removed 0 bases from V and 4 bases from J; junction bases left unmatched: 3. CDR1 is LGHNA, CDR2 YSLEER, per germline. CDR3 DNA sequence: TGCGCCAGCAGCCAAGAGCGGGGGGGTGGAGAGACCCAGTACTTC. Its translation is CASSQERGGGETQYF.

This chain links TRBV28 with TRBJ1-1; the D gene is possibly TRBD1 (6 bases). Germline V lookup: CDR1 MDHEN, CDR2 SYDVKM. V shed 5 bases and J shed 4 bases, with 14 bases lying between them. The CDR3 consists of 14 residues. CDR3 protein: CASSPGQPSTEAFF. The CDR3 coding sequence is TGTGCCAGCAGTCCAGGACAGCCCAGCACTGAAGCTTTCTTT.

In its sample, this clonotype was seen a few times. The V call is TRBV27, the J call TRBJ1-3; D is unresolved. The CDR3 is 12 residues long. Trimming pared 5 bases from V and 6 bases from J, leaving 8 bases between. CDR1 is MNHEY and CDR2 is SMNVEV in the germline V gene (reference sequence). The CDR3 DNA follows: TGTGCCAGCAGTCCTCCTGAAAACACCATATATTTT. Its translation: CASSPPENTIYF.

On this clonotype itself: A single base separates this from a much larger clone, so it may be a read error. This sequence joins TRBV2 and TRBJ1-5, with D perhaps assigned TRBD1 or TRBD2 (6 bases each). The J call is doubtful: the DNA matches TRBJ2-3 better. The CDR3 is 14 residues long. Looked up from germline, CDR1 is SNHLY and CDR2 is FYNNEI. CDR3 nucleotides: TGTGCCAGCAGTGGGTGGGACTGGGGGCAGCCCCAGTATTTT. It codes for CASSGWDWGQPQYF.

This clonotype has ten or more counts. The rearrangement uses TRBV14 and TRBJ1-2; 7 bases map to TRBD1. Per the germline V gene, CDR1 is SGHDN and CDR2 is FVKESK. The ends lost 0 bases at V and 7 bases at J; junction bases unmatched: 11. The CDR3 extends over 16 amino acids. CDR3 region: CASSQDRRDRPFGYTF. DNA for the CDR3: TGTGCCAGCAGCCAAGATAGGAGGGACAGACCATTTGGCTACACCTTC.

This clonotype was recorded at least ten times. The chain uses TRBV28 and TRBJ2-7, with 7 bases aligning to TRBD1. The J segment lost 2 bases and the V segment lost 4 bases, leaving 8 bases of the junction unmatched. CDR3 length equals 15 residues. Germline V gene lookup returns CDR1 MDHEN and CDR2 SYDVKM. CDR3 in DNA: TGTGCCAGCAGTTCAAGGACAGGACTTGCCTACGAGCAGTACTTC. Its protein is CASSSRTGLAYEQYF.

This clonotype showed up many times. One end of the junction does not line up with germline, which may come from a read error. This chain connects TRBV6-5 to TRBJ1-2; no clear D gene. The CDR3 is made up of 18 amino acids. The V gene's germline CDR1 is MNHEY and CDR2 SVGAGI. In DNA, the CDR3 is TGTGCCATCAGTGGAAGGGTTATAAGTTGGGCAGGACTATATGGCTACACCTTC. It codes for CAISGRVISWAGLYGYTF.

Note on this clonotype: An end of the junction does not agree with germline; a read error may underlie this. CDR3: CASSTGYGATKDF. For the CDR3, the DNA is TGTGCCAGCAGTACCGGATACGGGGCCACTAAGGACTTC. V gene TRBV6-5 combines with J gene TRBJ2-7, with D possibly called TRBD1 or TRBD2 (5 bases each). The CDR3 contains 13 residues. Germline lookup yields CDR1 MNHEY and CDR2 SVGAGI.

This clonotype has a count of ten or more. The chain joins TRBV7-8 to TRBJ2-2, with TRBD2 matching 12 bases. Per the germline V gene, CDR1 is SGHVS and CDR2 is FQNEAQ. J was trimmed by 3 bases and V by 6 bases; bases with no gene match: 5. The CDR3 loop spans 16 amino acids. The CDR3 DNA reads TGTGCCAGCAGGACCACTAGCGGGAGGTACACCGGGGAGCTGTTTTTT. Translated: CASRTTSGRYTGELFF.

On this clonotype: A much larger clone lies a single base off, so this may be a read error. The chain links TRBV7-9 to TRBJ2-5; D is undetermined. Deletions cut 3 bases from V and 7 bases from J, with 6 bases between. Germline assignment: CDR1 SEHNR and CDR2 FQNEAQ (reference sequence). This CDR3 has 11 amino acids. The DNA for the CDR3 is TGTGCCAGCAGCTTGATGGGGACCCAGTACTTC. Residues: CASSLMGTQYF.

Note on this clonotype: One end of the junction fails to match germline, which may point to a read error. The chain employs TRBV7-6 and TRBJ2-2; tentative D call: TRBD2 (6 bases). The length of the CDR3 is 16 residues. Germline V lookup: CDR1 SGHVS, CDR2 FNYEAQ. The CDR3 protein is CASGLREAEGTGELFF. CDR3 DNA: TGTGCCAGCGGCTTAAGGGAGGCTGAGGGAACCGGGGAGCTGTTTTTT. Supplemented by reference TRBV7-6 and TRBJ2-2, the full variable domain reads GAGVSQSPRYKVTKRGQDVALRCDPISGHVSLYWYRQALGQGPEFLTYFNYEAQQDKSGLPNDRFSAERPEGSISTLTIQRTEQRDSAMYRCASGLREAEGTGELFFGEGSRLTVL.

This clonotype was seen only once. In DNA, the CDR3 is TGTGCCAGCAGCTTAGTGATAGCGGGAAACACCATATATTTT. Translated, it gives CASSLVIAGNTIYF. The chain links TRBV7-8 to TRBJ1-3; the D is unclear. Per the germline V gene, CDR1 is SGHVS and CDR2 is FQNEAQ. This CDR3 comprises 14 residues. V was shortened by 1 base and J by 4 bases, with 8 bases between the two germline ends.

Turning to this clonotype: A read error may be the cause here, since a much bigger clone is one base away. The chain combines TRBV19 with TRBJ2-6; D uncertain. Germline lookup yields CDR1 LNHDA and CDR2 SQIVND (reference sequence). The CDR3 covers 16 residues. The DNA of the CDR3 is TGTGCCTGTAGCACGTTTTTCAGCTCTGGGGCCAACGTCCTGACTTTC. The encoded protein is CACSTFFSSGANVLTF.

The chain carries TRBV7-9 and TRBJ1-4; D unclear. CDR1 is SEHNR and CDR2 is FQNEAQ in the germline V gene (reference sequence). The CDR3 extends over 13 amino acids. V dropped 5 bases and J dropped 7 bases, with 11 bases sitting between them. In nucleotides, the CDR3 is TGTGCCAGCAGCCCCAGTACTGTTGAAAAACTGTTTTTT. Translated: CASSPSTVEKLFF. Full variable domain (remainder filled in from reference TRBV7-9 and TRBJ1-4): DTGVSQNPRHKITKRGQNVTFRCDPISEHNRLYWYRQTLGQGPEFLTYFQNEAQLEKSRLLSDRFSAERPKGSFSTLEIQRTEQGDSAMYLCASSPSTVEKLFFGSGTQLSVL.

This clonotype was seen many times. The chain links TRBV29-1 to TRBJ1-1; D not resolved. The germline V gene encodes CDR1 SQVTM and CDR2 ANQGSEA. The V and J ends lost 6 bases and 5 bases respectively, with 16 bases between them. This CDR3 is built from 13 residues. CDR3 in amino acids: CSVRSLPGTEAFF. CDR3 bases: TGCAGCGTCCGGTCCCTCCCGGGGACTGAAGCTTTCTTT. Full variable domain (outside the CDR3, taken from reference TRBV29-1 and TRBJ1-1): SAVISQKPSRDICQRGTSLTIQCQVDSQVTMMFWYRQQPGQSLTLIATANQGSEATYESGFVIDKFPISRPNLTFSTLTVSNMSPEDSSIYLCSVRSLPGTEAFFGQGTRLTVV.

Ten or more counts support this clonotype. The J gene is TRBJ1-1, the V gene TRBV4-1; the D gene is possibly TRBD1 (5 bases). V was trimmed by 4 bases and J by 2 bases, leaving 14 bases between them. The CDR3 runs 15 residues. The germline V gene has CDR1 MGHRA and CDR2 YSYEKL. CDR3 sequence (DNA): TGCGCCAGCAGCCGACAAACGACAGAAAACACTGAAGCTTTCTTT. This gives the protein CASSRQTTENTEAFF.

J is TRBJ1-5 and V is TRBV10-3; D is ambiguous. The germline V gene has CDR1 ENHRY and CDR2 SYGVKD. V lost 7 bases to trimming and J lost 3 bases, with 19 bases between them. This CDR3 comprises 16 residues. The CDR3 is CAITEGLAGDNQPQHF. The CDR3 DNA reads TGTGCCATCACCGAAGGACTAGCGGGCGACAATCAGCCCCAGCATTTT.

This clonotype was detected only a few times. The chain employs TRBV7-9 and TRBJ1-3; 8 bases line up with TRBD1. Trimming at V came to 5 bases and at J to 3 bases, leaving 6 bases not matched to a gene. The germline CDR1 and CDR2 sequences are SEHNR and FQNEAQ (reference sequence). This CDR3 has 15 residues. The CDR3 sequence: CASSKGQGRGNTIYF. CDR3 DNA: TGTGCCAGCAGCAAAGGACAGGGCCGTGGAAACACCATATATTTT.

This clonotype occurred once. V and J are TRBV25-1 and TRBJ2-7, with 10 bases that match TRBD2. This CDR3 contains 16 residues. V lost 6 bases, J lost 3 bases, and 11 bases stayed unmatched. Germline V gives CDR1 MGHDK, CDR2 SYGVNS. The chain's CDR3 is CASRDLGASGSYEQYF. The CDR3 DNA reads TGTGCCAGCAGAGATCTTGGTGCTAGCGGGAGCTACGAGCAGTACTTC.

V is TRBV5-5 and J is TRBJ2-7, with D unresolved. The V end lost 2 bases, the J end lost 0 bases, and 6 bases lay between the germline ends. This CDR3 has 13 residues. The V gene's germline CDR1 is SGHKS and CDR2 YYEKEE (reference sequence). For the CDR3, the DNA is TGTGCCAGCAGCTTCGCGGTCTCCTACGAGCAGTACTTC. Its translation is CASSFAVSYEQYF.

This clonotype was observed many times. This chain connects TRBV10-2 to TRBJ1-2; no firm D call. Germline V gene data show CDR1 as WSHSY and CDR2 as SAAADI. The CDR3 totals 12 residues. V was shortened by 3 bases and J by 4 bases, with 6 bases between the two germline ends. CDR3 protein: CASSEQFYGYTF. The CDR3 nucleotides are TGCGCCAGCAGTGAACAGTTCTATGGCTACACCTTC.